Reported below is one T cell receptor beta chain. Its matching antigen is unknown. The data were taken from a study of graft-versus-host responses after intestinal transplantation. The overall study: Each patient got anti-thymocyte globulin induction, then tacrolimus and steroids for roughly 3 years. Regarding the study as a whole: GvH clones occurred in recipient marrow; some first appeared in ileum or blood.

Data came from immunoSEQ multiplex PCR; TCRdb stores just in-frame clones and leaves some out. The data hold over 80,000 clones, with roughly 89% observed a single time. The CDR3 runs to 16 residues. Losses at the gene ends were 2 bases for V and 0 bases for J; bases not matched to a gene: 7. Germline lookup yields CDR1 LGHNA and CDR2 YNFKEQ. The sequencing here drew on unstimulated CD4+ T cells sorted from spleen or lymph node cells, taken before transplant. The chain is built from TRBV4-2 and TRBJ2-7; 7 positions match TRBD1. This clonotype was obtained from a human donor who was the organ donor for an intestinal transplant. CDR3 amino acids: CASSQPVGTASYEQYF. CDR3 in DNA: TGTGCCAGCAGCCAACCGGTAGGGACAGCCTCCTACGAGCAGTACTTC.